These T cell receptor beta chains were read from a single sample in a study of T cells in Graves' hyperthyroidism and ophthalmopathy. TCRdb re-analysed the multiplex PCR reads in MiXCR, keeping a single row per CDR3 protein. The table shows about 350,000 distinct CDR3 sequences, with more than 11% occurring only once. The sample comprised blood. The receptors shown here come from a woman between 25 and 40 years old with Graves' hyperthyroidism. Both conserved end residues are trimmed from each CDR3.

v_call | cdr3_aa
TRBV27 | ASSLSGTGANVLT
TRBV13 | ASSPSGREQF
TRBV6-2/TRBV6-3 | ASSVPGLLTEQY
TRBV4-2 | ASSQGDRGSETQY
TRBV6-1 | ASSDARGQGVGEQY
TRBV28 | ASSQDSFNQPQH
TRBV18 | ASSPGTARETQY
TRBV6-1 | ASRADSISGNTIY
TRBV6-2/TRBV6-3 | ASSVSRVGTGELF
TRBV27 | ASSFWDKTYEQY
TRBV9 | ASSGLAGEGEQF
TRBV3-1 | ASSQQGRSRDTQY
TRBV12-3/TRBV12-4 | ASSFVSTDTQY
TRBV6-1 | ASNIASGGGYEQY
TRBV7-9 | ASTSTGAAPTYEQY
TRBV7-9 | ASSKRQGQETQY
TRBV6-1 | VTHTDTQY
TRBV7-9 | ASSSREDSRDYEQY
TRBV9 | ASSVRQNYGYT
TRBV6-1 | ASSQLSGALTGEQY
TRBV11-2 | ASSGGTAKY
TRBV30 | AWSKRLDTYNEQF
TRBV20-1 | SARGGITNTEAF
TRBV6-5 | ASSYSGAAPGTDTQY
TRBV6-5 | ASSYSTSGKGRELF
TRBV20-1 | SAGSVGVQPQH
TRBV20-1 | SARDLRKGWQETQY
TRBV2 | ASSALLPTEAF
TRBV9 | ASSTWGGGTDTQY
TRBV27 | ASSSRSGTGRVGTEAF
TRBV11-3 | ACSLDRGPWSEQY
TRBV5-1 | ASSLGDSEQF
TRBV5-1 | ASSTGGTSQETQY
TRBV20-1 | SAWTGGAITEAF
TRBV20-1 | SVLGAPNTEAF
TRBV28 | ASTSGESEQY
TRBV7-8 | ASSFVGRAEYNEQF
TRBV19 | ASSPGVKETQY
TRBV7-3 | ASSLNSNNEQF
TRBV12-3/TRBV12-4 | ASSRAGLYDQPQH
TRBV7-2 | ASTLYGSSYNEQF
TRBV7-2 | ASSAFAGQETQY
TRBV7-2 | ATSQTRYDEQF
TRBV12-3/TRBV12-4 | ASSLNGKRNEQF
TRBV12-3/TRBV12-4 | ASSLVPDRNIQY